Listed here is a single T cell receptor beta chain. Its matching antigen is unknown. This record belongs to a study of blood T cells in healthy people across ages. Study summary: Roughly one uniquely barcoded beta molecule per two T cells was captured.

Alongside a J-beta primer mix, a sample-barcoded 5' primer served in a second PCR lasting 7 to 11 cycles. TCRdb recomputed calls from the 5' RACE reads with MiXCR, one row per CDR3 protein. Among about 780,000 distinct CDR3 sequences listed, around 62% were seen once. The V end lost 1 base, the J end lost 5 bases, and 14 bases lay between the germline ends. This CDR3 region has 15 residues. The germline gives CDR1 SGHAT, CDR2 FQNNGV. Overall study results and limits: Shifts in expanded clonotypes may have been confounded by donor CMV status, which was unknown. Age brought a roughly linear fall in TCR beta diversity measured per million T cells.

The sequenced sample consisted of blood. The sequence came from a young man in good health. V is TRBV11-2 and J is TRBJ1-1; unclear D gene. The chain's CDR3 is CASSLVARAGTEAFF. DNA for the CDR3: TGTGCCAGCAGCTTAGTGGCGAGGGCCGGGACTGAAGCTTTCTTT.